This passage covers 17 T cell receptor beta chains from one sample sequenced in a study of Ad26.COV2.S vaccination and SARS-CoV-2 variants. Produced via immunoSEQ multiplex PCR; TCRdb's table is partial and in-frame only. The table has about 480,000 clones, roughly 85% seen once. The treatment: 15 to 20 received Ad26.COV2.S at low or high dose, single or two shots; about 5 received placebo; per-sample allocation not given. It was on day 63 after the first vaccine or placebo injection that samples were taken. This sample comprised peripheral blood, obtained in a trial of Ad26.COV2.S vaccine versus placebo. The source is a person between 18 and 59 years old who received the Ad26.COV2.S COVID-19 vaccine or a placebo.

The chain recombines TRBV6-4 with TRBJ2-6, with D unclear. The ends were cut back, 7 bases at V and 0 bases at J, with 7 bases in the middle. The CDR3 is made up of 14 amino acids. The V gene's germline CDR1 is MRHNA and CDR2 SNTAGT. The CDR3 bases are TGTGCCAGCAAGGTCGACTCTGGGGCCAACGTCCTGACTTTC. This sequence encodes CASKVDSGANVLTF.

The chain joins TRBV30 to TRBJ2-1; D not certain. The length of the CDR3 is 11 residues. Germline V lookup: CDR1 GTSNPN, CDR2 SVGIG (reference sequence). Trimming cost V 8 bases and J 8 bases, with 13 bases left between them. The chain's CDR3 is CAGNLRDEQFF. CDR3 DNA: TGTGCCGGGAATTTGCGCGATGAGCAGTTCTTC.

The genes are TRBV7-2 and TRBJ2-7; TRBD1 matches 9 bases. The trim removed 5 bases at V and 2 bases at J, leaving 7 bases unmatched. This CDR3 is built from 15 residues. Germline CDR1 reads SGHTA; CDR2 reads FQGNSA. The CDR3 protein is CASSVAGTGPYEQYF. The CDR3 bases are TGTGCCAGCAGCGTGGCCGGGACAGGGCCCTACGAGCAGTACTTC.

This sequence joins TRBV4-3 and TRBJ2-5; 8 bases agree with TRBD2. Per germline, CDR1 LGHNA and CDR2 YSLEER. The CDR3 consists of 15 residues. The J segment lost 3 bases and the V segment lost 1 base, leaving 4 bases of the junction unmatched. The CDR3 DNA sequence: TGCGCCAGCAGCCAAGGGGGACTAGTTAAAGAGACCCAGTACTTC. Translated: CASSQGGLVKETQYF.

V is TRBV7-9 and J is TRBJ2-5; tentatively, D is TRBD2 (6 bases). V dropped 0 bases and J dropped 4 bases, with 18 bases sitting between them. This CDR3 spans 17 amino acids. Per germline, CDR1 SEHNR and CDR2 FQNEAQ (reference sequence). Here the CDR3 reads CASSLAGDNWRGETQYF. The CDR3 region has the DNA TGTGCCAGCAGCTTAGCGGGCGACAATTGGCGGGGAGAGACCCAGTACTTC.

The chain recombines TRBV27 with TRBJ1-2, with 7 bases identical to TRBD1. Unmatched junction bases numbered 15, after V lost 3 bases and J lost 2 bases. The germline V gene has CDR1 MNHEY and CDR2 SMNVEV (reference sequence). CDR3 length: 18 amino acids. The chain's CDR3 is CASSFYLGAGGRNYGYTF. DNA of the CDR3: TGTGCCAGCAGTTTTTACCTAGGGGCAGGGGGGAGGAACTATGGCTACACCTTC.

This chain connects TRBV6-4 to TRBJ2-3; D gene unclear. The V end was cut by 0 bases, the J end by 2 bases, with 18 bases between. The germline CDR1 and CDR2 sequences are MRHNA and SNTAGT. This CDR3 contains 18 residues. The CDR3 reads CASSDSAFGPSYTDTQYF. DNA for the CDR3: TGTGCCAGCAGTGACTCGGCCTTTGGTCCCTCCTACACAGATACGCAGTATTTT.

The chain has TRBV28 and TRBJ1-5; D gene uncertain. CDR3 length equals 14 residues. V was trimmed by 6 bases and J by 1 base, leaving 10 bases between them. Germline lookup yields CDR1 MDHEN and CDR2 SYDVKM. DNA for the CDR3: TGTGCCAGCAGCCCACCGCGAAGCAATCAGCCCCAGCATTTT. Residues: CASSPPRSNQPQHF.

This chain links TRBV27 with TRBJ1-4; D might be TRBD1 (5 bases). The CDR3 extends over 14 amino acids. V lost 8 bases, J lost 7 bases, and 17 bases lay in between. In germline, CDR1 is MNHEY, CDR2 SMNVEV (reference sequence). The CDR3 sequence: CASGGRGGSEKLFF. CDR3 DNA: TGTGCCAGCGGGGGACGGGGGGGAAGTGAAAAACTGTTTTTT.

The J gene is TRBJ1-5, the V gene TRBV7-2, with TRBD1 as a possible D gene (6 bases). Germline-derived CDR1 and CDR2 are SGHTA and FQGNSA. V was pared by 4 bases and J by 4 bases, with 14 bases between. CDR3 length: 15 residues. The CDR3 DNA reads as TGTGCCAGCAGCTCCACCGGCAGGGGTAATCAGCCCCAGCATTTT. Protein: CASSSTGRGNQPQHF.

The V call is TRBV3-1 (or the pseudogene TRBV3-2), the J call TRBJ2-3, with 9 bases aligning to TRBD2. The CDR3 sequence is 15 residues long. The V gene end was trimmed by 5 bases and the J gene end by 2 bases; junction bases not matched to a gene: 5. The germline V gene has CDR1 LGHDT and CDR2 YNNKEL (reference sequence). The CDR3 region has the DNA TGTGCCAGCAGCGTGCTAGCGGGATCCACAGATACGCAGTATTTT. It specifies CASSVLAGSTDTQYF.

The chain joins TRBV7-9 to TRBJ2-1; 10 nucleotides agree with TRBD1. After removal of 5 bases from V and 8 bases from J, the junction contained 6 bases not matched to a gene. This CDR3 has 14 residues. Germline V gene sequence: CDR1 SEHNR, CDR2 FQNEAQ (reference sequence). The CDR3 DNA reads TGTGCCAGCAGCGCGTCCGGGACAGGGGATGAGCAGTTCTTC. Amino acids: CASSASGTGDEQFF. Full variable domain (remainder filled in from reference TRBV7-9 and TRBJ2-1): DTGVSQNPRHKITKRGQNVTFRCDPISEHNRLYWYRQTLGQGPEFLTYFQNEAQLEKSRLLSDRFSAERPKGSFSTLEIQRTEQGDSAMYLCASSASGTGDEQFFGPGTRLTVL.

CDR3 region: CAWSVLIGGETQYF. The CDR3 nucleotides read TGTGCCTGGAGTGTACTCATTGGTGGAGAGACCCAGTACTTC. This rearrangement joins TRBV30 to TRBJ2-5; D not certain. V was cut by 0 bases and J by 4 bases, with 12 bases left in between. Looked up from germline, CDR1 is GTSNPN and CDR2 is SVGIG (reference sequence). This CDR3 is 14 amino acids long.

This clone was seen only once. V and J are TRBV7-2 and TRBJ1-1; 7 bases fit TRBD1. CDR3 length: 16 amino acids. Germline V CDR1 and CDR2: SGHTA, FQGNSA. Trimming at V came to 2 bases and at J to 2 bases, leaving 8 bases not matched to a gene. This CDR3 reads CASSLQGAGGNTEAFF. DNA for the CDR3: TGTGCCAGCAGCTTACAGGGTGCAGGGGGTAACACTGAAGCTTTCTTT.

The chain employs TRBV29-1 and TRBJ2-1; 12 nucleotides agree with TRBD2. Germline V gene lookup returns CDR1 SQVTM and CDR2 ANQGSEA. The ends lost 7 bases at V and 4 bases at J; junction bases unmatched: 2. The CDR3 is 13 residues long. The CDR3 loop reads CSALAGGYNEQFF. The CDR3 DNA sequence: TGCAGCGCACTAGCGGGAGGTTACAATGAGCAGTTCTTC.

V is TRBV2 and J is TRBJ2-1; 8 bases are a match to TRBD1. V shed 5 bases and J 4 bases; nucleotides not matched to a gene: 7. The CDR3 covers 15 residues. The germline V gene encodes CDR1 SNHLY and CDR2 FYNNEI. The CDR3 spells CASSPGTGSYNEQFF. The DNA for the CDR3 is TGTGCCAGCAGTCCCGGGACAGGATCATACAATGAGCAGTTCTTC.

This chain connects TRBV28 to TRBJ1-5; D unresolved. Between the trimmed V and J ends, which lost 1 base and 3 bases, there was a span of 10 bases. CDR1 and CDR2 from the germline V gene are MDHEN and SYDVKM. The CDR3 runs 15 residues. The CDR3 sequence is CASSLFGTVNQPQHF. CDR3 nucleotides: TGTGCCAGCAGTTTATTCGGTACAGTCAATCAGCCCCAGCATTTT.